Many counts were recorded for the clone carrying this T cell receptor beta chain. Its antigen is not known. No treatment had been given to any patient before thyroid surgery. TCRdb called clones again from the PCR reads with MiXCR. This sample has roughly 98,000 clones, with more than 12% found just once. These data originate in a study of metastatic and nonmetastatic thyroid tumors. Overall study context: Thyroid patients, malignant and benign, had repertoires compared across blood and tumor or nodule tissue.

General study results and limits: It was reportedly found that TCR beta diversity was significantly higher in malignant thyroid tumors than in benign nodules, a difference seen in both blood and tumor samples.

The CDR3 spans 12 residues. Germline CDR1 is ENHRY and CDR2 is SYGVKD. Trimming removed 5 bases at V and 8 bases at J, with 12 bases between. The source is a female donor with papillary thyroid cancer or a benign thyroid nodule (not recorded which). Some clones in this sample may be carry-over from other donors' samples. The gene calls are TRBV10-3 and TRBJ1-1; D might be TRBD1 (6 bases). The sequenced material came from blood. Written as DNA, the CDR3 is TGTGCCATCAGTCAGGGGAACAGAGAAGCTTTCTTT. It encodes CAISQGNREAFF.